What follows describes a single TCR beta chain. Its binding antigen is unknown. Preparation of the library involved the immunoSEQ multiplex PCR assay. The table comes from immuneACCESS by way of TCRdb, which keeps in-frame sequences with V and J called. Part of the clones is missing from these tables; in studies checked, under half for an unresolved V gene and the rest for unknown reasons. The sample's table covers roughly 190,000 clones. The leading ten clones occupy 2% to 2.5% of the sample. The germline V and J ends show losses of 0 bases and 7 bases respectively, and no gene match explains 12 bases of the junction. CDR1 LGHNA and CDR2 YSLEER are derived from the germline V gene. From the cysteine up to the phenylalanine, the CDR3 has a length of 18 residues. The kept DNA is CDR3 alone, 54 bases in frame from the first base. This sample stems from a study of control samples from healthy donors and cancer patients (dated by TCRdb to 2019 to 2021).

The sequence was collected from a woman in her 30s in good health. The chain employs TRBV4-3 and TRBJ2-5, with 12 bases in between that match TRBD2. Input material: blood. The CDR3 corresponds to CASSQELAGGDIVGTQYF. At the DNA level, the sequence is TGCGCCAGCAGCCAAGAGCTAGCGGGGGGGGACATAGTAGGGACCCAGTACTTC.